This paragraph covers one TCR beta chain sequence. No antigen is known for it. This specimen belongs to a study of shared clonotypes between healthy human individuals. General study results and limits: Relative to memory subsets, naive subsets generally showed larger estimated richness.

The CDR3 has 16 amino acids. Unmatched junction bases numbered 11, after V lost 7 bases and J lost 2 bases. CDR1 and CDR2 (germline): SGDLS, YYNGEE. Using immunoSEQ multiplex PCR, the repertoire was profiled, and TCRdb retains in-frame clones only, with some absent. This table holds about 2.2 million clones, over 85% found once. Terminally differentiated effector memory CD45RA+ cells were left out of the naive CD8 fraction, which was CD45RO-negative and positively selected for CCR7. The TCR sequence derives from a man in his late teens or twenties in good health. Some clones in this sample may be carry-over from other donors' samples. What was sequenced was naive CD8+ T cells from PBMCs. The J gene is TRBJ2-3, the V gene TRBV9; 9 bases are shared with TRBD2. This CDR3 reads CASADLTSGFTDTQYF. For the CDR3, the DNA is TGTGCCAGCGCCGACCTCACTAGCGGGTTCACAGATACGCAGTATTTT. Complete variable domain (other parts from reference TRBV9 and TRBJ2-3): DSGVTQTPKHLITATGQRVTLRCSPRSGDLSVYWYQQSLDQGLQFLIQYYNGEERAKGNILERFSAQQFPDLHSELNLSSLELGDSALYFCASADLTSGFTDTQYFGPGTRLTVL.